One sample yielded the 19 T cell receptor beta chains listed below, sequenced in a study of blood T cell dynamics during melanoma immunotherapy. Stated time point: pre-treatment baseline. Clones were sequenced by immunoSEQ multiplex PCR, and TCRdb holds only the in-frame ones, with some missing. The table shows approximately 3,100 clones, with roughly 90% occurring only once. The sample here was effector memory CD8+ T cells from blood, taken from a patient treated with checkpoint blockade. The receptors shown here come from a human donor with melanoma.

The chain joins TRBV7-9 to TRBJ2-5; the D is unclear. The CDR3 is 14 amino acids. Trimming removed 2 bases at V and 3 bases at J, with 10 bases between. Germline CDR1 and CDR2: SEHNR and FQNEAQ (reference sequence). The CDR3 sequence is CASSLQDEKETQYF. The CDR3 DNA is TGTGCCAGCAGCTTACAAGACGAAAAAGAGACCCAGTACTTC.

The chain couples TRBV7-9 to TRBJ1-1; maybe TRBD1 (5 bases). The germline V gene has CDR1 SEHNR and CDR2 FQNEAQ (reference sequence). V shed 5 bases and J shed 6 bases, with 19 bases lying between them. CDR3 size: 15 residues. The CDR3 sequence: CASSLDGRGDAEAFF. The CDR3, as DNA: TGTGCCAGCAGCCTGGACGGCCGAGGGGATGCTGAAGCTTTCTTT.

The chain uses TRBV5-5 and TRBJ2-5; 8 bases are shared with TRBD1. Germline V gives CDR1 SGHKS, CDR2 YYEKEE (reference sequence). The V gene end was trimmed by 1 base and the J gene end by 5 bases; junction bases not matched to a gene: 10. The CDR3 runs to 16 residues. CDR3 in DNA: TGTGCCAGCAGCTTGCAGAAACCAGGGGGCGCGGAGACCCAGTACTTC. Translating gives CASSLQKPGGAETQYF.

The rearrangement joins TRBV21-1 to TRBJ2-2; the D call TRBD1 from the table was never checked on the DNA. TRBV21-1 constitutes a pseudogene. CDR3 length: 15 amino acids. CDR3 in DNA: TGTGCCAGCAGCGGACAGGGGGGGAACACCGGGGAGCTGTTTTTT. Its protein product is CASSGQGGNTGELFF.

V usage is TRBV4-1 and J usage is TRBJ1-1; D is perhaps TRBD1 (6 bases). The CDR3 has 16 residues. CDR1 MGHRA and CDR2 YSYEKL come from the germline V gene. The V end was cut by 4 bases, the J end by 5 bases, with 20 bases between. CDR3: CASSPNLNYRDTEAFF. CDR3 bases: TGCGCCAGCAGCCCCAACTTAAACTACAGGGATACTGAAGCTTTCTTT.

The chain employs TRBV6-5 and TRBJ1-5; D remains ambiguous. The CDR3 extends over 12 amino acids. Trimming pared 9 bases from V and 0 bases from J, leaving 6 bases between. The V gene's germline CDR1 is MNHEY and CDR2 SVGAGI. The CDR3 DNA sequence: TGTGCCAGTGGTCATAGCAATCAGCCCCAGCATTTT. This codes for CASGHSNQPQHF.

The CDR3 DNA sequence: TGTGCCAGCAGCTTAAGCGGAGGCCAGGGGAATGAAAAACTGTTTTTT. Protein sequence: CASSLSGGQGNEKLFF. The chain is built from TRBV13 and TRBJ1-4, with D perhaps TRBD1 (6 bases). V dropped 2 bases and J dropped 5 bases, with 15 bases sitting between them. This CDR3 is built from 16 residues. Germline CDR1 reads PRHDT; CDR2 reads FYEKMQ (reference sequence).

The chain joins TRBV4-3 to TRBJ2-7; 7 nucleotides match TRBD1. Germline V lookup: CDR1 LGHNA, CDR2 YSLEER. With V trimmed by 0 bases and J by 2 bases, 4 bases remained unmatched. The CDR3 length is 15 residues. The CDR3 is CASSQDWDRAYEQYF. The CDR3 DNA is TGCGCCAGCAGCCAAGATTGGGACAGAGCCTACGAGCAGTACTTC.

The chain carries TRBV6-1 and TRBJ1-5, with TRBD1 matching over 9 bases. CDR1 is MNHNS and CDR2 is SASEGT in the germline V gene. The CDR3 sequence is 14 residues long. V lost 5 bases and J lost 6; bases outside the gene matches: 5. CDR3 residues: CASSSDRGIQPQHF. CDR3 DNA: TGTGCCAGCAGTTCCGACAGGGGGATTCAGCCCCAGCATTTT.

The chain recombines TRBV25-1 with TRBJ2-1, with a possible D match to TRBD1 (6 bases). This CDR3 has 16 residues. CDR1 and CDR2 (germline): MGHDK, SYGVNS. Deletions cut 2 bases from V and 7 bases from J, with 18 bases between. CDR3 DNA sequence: TGTGCCAGCAGTGAAAGGTTGCTTCCCACAGGGAATGAGCAGTTCTTC. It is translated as CASSERLLPTGNEQFF.

The CDR3 sequence is CASSLDRYTDTQYF. CDR3 in DNA: TGTGCCAGCAGCTTGGACAGGTACACAGATACGCAGTATTTT. The rearrangement links TRBV5-5 to TRBJ2-3; maybe TRBD1 (5 bases). V lost 0 bases to trimming and J lost 2 bases, with 7 bases between them. From germline, CDR1 is SGHKS and CDR2 YYEKEE (reference sequence). The CDR3 is 14 residues long.

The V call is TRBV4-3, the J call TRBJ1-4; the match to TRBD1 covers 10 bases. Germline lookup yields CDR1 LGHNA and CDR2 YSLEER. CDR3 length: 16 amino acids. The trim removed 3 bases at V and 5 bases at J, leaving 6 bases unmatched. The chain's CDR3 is CASSHEPGQGNEKLFF. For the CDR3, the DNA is TGCGCCAGCAGCCACGAACCGGGACAGGGGAATGAAAAACTGTTTTTT.

The chain's CDR3 is CASSVGGFNEQFF. The CDR3 coding sequence is TGTGCCAGCAGCGTAGGTGGATTCAATGAGCAGTTCTTC. V gene TRBV9 combines with J gene TRBJ2-1; D is unclear. This CDR3 has 13 residues. The V and J ends lost 0 bases and 6 bases respectively, with 7 bases between them. From germline, CDR1 is SGDLS and CDR2 YYNGEE.

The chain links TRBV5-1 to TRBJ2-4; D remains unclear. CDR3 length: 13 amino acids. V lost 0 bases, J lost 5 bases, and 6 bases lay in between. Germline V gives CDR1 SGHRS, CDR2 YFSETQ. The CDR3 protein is CASSLASENIQYF. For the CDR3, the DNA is TGCGCCAGCAGCTTGGCCTCAGAAAACATTCAGTACTTC.

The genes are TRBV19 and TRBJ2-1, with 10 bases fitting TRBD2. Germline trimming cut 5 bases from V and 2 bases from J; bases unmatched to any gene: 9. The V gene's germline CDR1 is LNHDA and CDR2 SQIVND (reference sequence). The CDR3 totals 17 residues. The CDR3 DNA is TGTGCCAGTAGTGTCTCCGGGACTAGCGCCACCTACAATGAGCAGTTCTTC. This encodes CASSVSGTSATYNEQFF.

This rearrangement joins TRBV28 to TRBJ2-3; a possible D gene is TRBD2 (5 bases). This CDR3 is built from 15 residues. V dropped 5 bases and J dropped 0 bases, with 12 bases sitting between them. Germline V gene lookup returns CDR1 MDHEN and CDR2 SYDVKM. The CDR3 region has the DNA TGTGCCAGCAGTATAGAGCGGACTAGCACAGATACGCAGTATTTT. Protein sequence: CASSIERTSTDTQYF.

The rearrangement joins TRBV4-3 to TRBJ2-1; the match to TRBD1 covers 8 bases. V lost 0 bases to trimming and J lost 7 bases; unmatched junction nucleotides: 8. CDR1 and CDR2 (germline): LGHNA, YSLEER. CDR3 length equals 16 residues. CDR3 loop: CASSQDYRGKANEQFF. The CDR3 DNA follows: TGCGCCAGCAGCCAAGATTACAGGGGGAAAGCAAATGAGCAGTTCTTC.

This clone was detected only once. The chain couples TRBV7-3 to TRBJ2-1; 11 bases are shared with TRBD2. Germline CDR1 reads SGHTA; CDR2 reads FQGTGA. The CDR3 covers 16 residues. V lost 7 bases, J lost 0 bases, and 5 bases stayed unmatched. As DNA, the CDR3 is TGTGCCAGCAACGGACTAGCGGGTCGCTCCTACAATGAGCAGTTCTTC. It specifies CASNGLAGRSYNEQFF.

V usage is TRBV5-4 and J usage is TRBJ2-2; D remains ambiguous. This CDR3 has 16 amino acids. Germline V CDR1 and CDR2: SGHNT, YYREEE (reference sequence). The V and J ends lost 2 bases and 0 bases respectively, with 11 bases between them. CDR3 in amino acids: CASSFLGGTNTGELFF. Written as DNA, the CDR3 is TGTGCCAGCAGCTTTTTAGGCGGAACGAACACCGGGGAGCTGTTTTTT.